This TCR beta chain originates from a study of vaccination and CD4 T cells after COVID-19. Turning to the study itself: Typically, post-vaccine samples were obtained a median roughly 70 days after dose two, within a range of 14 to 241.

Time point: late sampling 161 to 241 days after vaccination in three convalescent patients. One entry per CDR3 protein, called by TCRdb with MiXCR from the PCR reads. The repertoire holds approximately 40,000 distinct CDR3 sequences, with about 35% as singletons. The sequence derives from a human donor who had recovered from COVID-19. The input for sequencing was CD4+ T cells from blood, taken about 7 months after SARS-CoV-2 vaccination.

CDR3 amino acids: CASREGGGSNGYTF. CDR3 nucleotide sequence: TGTGCCAGCAGAGAAGGAGGGGGTAGCAATGGCTACACCTTC. V and J are TRBV12-3 or TRBV12-4 and TRBJ1-2; possible D gene TRBD1, 6 bases. The CDR3 covers 14 residues. V gave up 6 bases and J gave up 6 bases, with 17 bases separating them.